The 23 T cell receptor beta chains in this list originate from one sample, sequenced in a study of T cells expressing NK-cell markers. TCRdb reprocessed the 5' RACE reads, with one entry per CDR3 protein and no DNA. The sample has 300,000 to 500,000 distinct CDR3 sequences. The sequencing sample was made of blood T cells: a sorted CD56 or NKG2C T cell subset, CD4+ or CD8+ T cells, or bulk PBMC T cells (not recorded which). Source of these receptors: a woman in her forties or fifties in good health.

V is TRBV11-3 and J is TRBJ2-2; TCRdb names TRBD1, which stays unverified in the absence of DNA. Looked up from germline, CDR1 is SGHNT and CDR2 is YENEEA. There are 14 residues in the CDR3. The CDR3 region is CASSTYRGTGELFF. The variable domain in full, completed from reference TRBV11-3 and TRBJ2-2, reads EAGVVQSPRYKIIEKKQPVAFWCNPISGHNTLYWYLQNLGQGPELLIRYENEEAVDDSQLPKDRFSAERLKGVDSTLKIQPAELGDSAVYLCASSTYRGTGELFFGEGSRLTVL.

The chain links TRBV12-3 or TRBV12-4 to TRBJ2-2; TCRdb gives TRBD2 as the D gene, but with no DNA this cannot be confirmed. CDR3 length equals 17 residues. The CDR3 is CASSLEMQSGYTGELFF.

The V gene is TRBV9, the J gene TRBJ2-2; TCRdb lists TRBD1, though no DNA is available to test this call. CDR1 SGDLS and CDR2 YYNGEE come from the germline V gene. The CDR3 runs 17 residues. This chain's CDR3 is CASSDDSRTGNTGELFF.

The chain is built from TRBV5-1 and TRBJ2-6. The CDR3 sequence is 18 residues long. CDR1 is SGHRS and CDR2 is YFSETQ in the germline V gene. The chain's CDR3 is CASSFVSFLGSGANVLTF.

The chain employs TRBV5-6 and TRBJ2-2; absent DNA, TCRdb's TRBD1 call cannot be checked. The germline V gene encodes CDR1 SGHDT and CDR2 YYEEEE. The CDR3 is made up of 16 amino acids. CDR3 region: CASSHWTETNTGELFF.

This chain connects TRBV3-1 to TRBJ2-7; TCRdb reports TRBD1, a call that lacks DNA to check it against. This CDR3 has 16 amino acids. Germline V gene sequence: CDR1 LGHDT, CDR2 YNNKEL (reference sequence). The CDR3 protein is CASSQDSRAQAYEQYF.

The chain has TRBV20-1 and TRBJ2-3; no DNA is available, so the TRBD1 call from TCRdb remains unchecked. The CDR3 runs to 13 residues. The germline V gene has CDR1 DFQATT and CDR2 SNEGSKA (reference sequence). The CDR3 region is CSGEDISTDTQYF.

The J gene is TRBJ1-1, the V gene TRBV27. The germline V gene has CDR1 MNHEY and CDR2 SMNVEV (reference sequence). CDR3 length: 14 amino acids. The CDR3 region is CASSLWSERTEAFF.

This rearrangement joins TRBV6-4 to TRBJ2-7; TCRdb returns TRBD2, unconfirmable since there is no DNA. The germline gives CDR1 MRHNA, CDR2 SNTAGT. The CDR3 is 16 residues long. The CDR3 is CAITGTSGRYPYEQYF.

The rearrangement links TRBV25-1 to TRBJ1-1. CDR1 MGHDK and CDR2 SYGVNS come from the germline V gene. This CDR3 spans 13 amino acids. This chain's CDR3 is CASSLTEGAEAFF.

The chain's CDR3 is CSAIGGAIGNEKLFF. This rearrangement joins TRBV20-1 to TRBJ1-4; TCRdb outputs TRBD1, but without DNA this stays unchecked. The germline CDR1 and CDR2 sequences are DFQATT and SNEGSKA (reference sequence). The CDR3 sequence is 15 residues long.

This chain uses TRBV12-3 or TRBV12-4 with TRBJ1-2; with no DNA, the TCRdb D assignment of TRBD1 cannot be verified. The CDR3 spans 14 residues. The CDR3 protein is CASSLALPQGGYTF.

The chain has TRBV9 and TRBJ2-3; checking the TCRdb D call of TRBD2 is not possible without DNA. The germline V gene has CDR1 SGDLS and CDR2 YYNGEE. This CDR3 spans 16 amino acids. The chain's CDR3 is CASSATSGSGEDTQYF.

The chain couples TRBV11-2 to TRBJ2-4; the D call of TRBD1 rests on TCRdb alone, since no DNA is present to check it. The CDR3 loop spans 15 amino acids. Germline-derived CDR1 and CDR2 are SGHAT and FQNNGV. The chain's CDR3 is CASSSLTGRENIQYF.

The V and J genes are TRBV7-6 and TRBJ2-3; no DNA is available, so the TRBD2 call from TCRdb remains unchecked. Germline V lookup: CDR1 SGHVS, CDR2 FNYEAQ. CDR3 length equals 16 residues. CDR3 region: CASSLGSVGLADTQYF.

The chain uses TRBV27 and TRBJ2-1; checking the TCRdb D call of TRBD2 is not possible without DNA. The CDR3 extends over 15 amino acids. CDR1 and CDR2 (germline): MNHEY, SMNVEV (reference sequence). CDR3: CASSWTSGIYNEQFF.

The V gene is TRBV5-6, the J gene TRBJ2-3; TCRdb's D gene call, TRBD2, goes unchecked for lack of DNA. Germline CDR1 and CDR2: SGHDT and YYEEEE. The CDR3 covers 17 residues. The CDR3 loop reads CASSLGGAAGEVDTQYF.

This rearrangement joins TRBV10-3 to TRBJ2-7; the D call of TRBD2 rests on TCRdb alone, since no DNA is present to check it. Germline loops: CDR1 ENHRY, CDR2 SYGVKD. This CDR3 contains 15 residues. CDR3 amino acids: CAISEGGLANYEQYF.

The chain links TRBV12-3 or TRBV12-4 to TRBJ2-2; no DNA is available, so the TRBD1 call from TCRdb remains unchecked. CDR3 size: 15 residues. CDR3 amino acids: CASSTTTGSAGELFF.

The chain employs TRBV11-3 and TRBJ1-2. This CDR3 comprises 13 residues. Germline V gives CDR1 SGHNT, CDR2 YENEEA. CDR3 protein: CASSLEQNYGYTF. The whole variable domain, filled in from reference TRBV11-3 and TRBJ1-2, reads EAGVVQSPRYKIIEKKQPVAFWCNPISGHNTLYWYLQNLGQGPELLIRYENEEAVDDSQLPKDRFSAERLKGVDSTLKIQPAELGDSAVYLCASSLEQNYGYTFGSGTRLTVV.

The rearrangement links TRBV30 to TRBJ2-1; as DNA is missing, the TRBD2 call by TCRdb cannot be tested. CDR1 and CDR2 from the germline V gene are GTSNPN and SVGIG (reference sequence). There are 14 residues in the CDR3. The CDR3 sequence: CAWNDGLNTNEQFF.

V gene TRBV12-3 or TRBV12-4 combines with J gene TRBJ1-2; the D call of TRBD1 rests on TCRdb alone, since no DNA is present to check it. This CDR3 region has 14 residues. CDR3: CASREGGQRYGYTF.

The CDR3 protein is CATSTPGNLAKNIQYF. V is TRBV15 and J is TRBJ2-4; the D call of TRBD1 rests on TCRdb alone, since no DNA is present to check it. The CDR3 is 16 amino acids. The germline V gene has CDR1 LNHNV and CDR2 YYDKDF (reference sequence).